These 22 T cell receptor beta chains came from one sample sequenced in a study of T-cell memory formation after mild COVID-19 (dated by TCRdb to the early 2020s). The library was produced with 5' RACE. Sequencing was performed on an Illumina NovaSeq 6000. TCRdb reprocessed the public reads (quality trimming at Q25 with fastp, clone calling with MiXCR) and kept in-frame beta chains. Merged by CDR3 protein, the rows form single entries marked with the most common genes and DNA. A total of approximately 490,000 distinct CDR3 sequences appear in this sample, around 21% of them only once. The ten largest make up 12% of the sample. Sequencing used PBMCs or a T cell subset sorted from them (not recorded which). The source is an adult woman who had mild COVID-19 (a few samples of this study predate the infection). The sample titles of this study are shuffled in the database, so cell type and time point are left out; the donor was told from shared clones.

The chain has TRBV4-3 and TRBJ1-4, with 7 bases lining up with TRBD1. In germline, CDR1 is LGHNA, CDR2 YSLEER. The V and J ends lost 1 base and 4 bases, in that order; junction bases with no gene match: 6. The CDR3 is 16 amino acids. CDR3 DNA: TGCGCCAGCAGCCAAGCCCCGGGACAGCTTAATGAAAAACTGTTTTTT. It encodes CASSQAPGQLNEKLFF.

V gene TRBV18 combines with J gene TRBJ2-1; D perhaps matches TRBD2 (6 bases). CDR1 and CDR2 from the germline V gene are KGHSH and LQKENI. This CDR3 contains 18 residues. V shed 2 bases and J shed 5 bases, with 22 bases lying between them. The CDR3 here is CASSPAALANTVNNEQFF. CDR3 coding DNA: TGTGCCAGCTCACCAGCCGCGCTAGCGAACACAGTCAACAATGAGCAGTTCTTC.

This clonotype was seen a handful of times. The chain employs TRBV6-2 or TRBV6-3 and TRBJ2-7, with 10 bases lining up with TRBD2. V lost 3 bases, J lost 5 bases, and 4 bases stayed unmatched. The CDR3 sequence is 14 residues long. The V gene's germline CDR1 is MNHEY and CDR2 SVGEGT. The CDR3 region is CASSYGLAGDEQYF. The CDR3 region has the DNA TGTGCCAGCAGTTATGGGCTAGCGGGAGACGAGCAGTACTTC.

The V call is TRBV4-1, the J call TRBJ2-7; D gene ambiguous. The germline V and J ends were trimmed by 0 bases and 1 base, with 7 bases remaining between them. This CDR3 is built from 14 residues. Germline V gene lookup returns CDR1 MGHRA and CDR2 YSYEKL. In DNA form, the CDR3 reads TGCGCCAGCAGCCAAGAAATGCCTTCCTACGAGCAGTACTTC. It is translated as CASSQEMPSYEQYF.

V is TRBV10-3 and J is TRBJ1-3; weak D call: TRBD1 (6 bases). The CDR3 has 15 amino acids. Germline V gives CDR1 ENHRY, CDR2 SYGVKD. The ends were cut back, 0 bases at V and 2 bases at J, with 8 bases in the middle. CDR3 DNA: TGTGCCATCAGTGAGTCCCAGGGGCCTGGAAACACCATATATTTT. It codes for CAISESQGPGNTIYF.

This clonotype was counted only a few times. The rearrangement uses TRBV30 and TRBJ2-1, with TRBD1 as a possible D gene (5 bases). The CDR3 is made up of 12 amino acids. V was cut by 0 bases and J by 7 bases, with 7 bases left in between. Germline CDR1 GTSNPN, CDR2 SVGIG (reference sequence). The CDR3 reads CAWSVKGNEQFF. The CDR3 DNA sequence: TGTGCCTGGAGTGTAAAGGGGAATGAGCAGTTCTTC.

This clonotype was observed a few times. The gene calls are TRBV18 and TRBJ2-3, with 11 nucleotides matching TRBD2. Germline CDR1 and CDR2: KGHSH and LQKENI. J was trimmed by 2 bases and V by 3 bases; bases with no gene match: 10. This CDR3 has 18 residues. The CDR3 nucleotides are TGTGCCAGCTCACCGAATTCACTAGCGGGGGCCTCCACAGATACGCAGTATTTT. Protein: CASSPNSLAGASTDTQYF.

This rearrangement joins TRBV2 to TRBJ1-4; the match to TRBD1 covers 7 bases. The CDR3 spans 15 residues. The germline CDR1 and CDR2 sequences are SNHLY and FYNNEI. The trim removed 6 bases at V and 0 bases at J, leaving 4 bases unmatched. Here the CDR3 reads CASRQGLTTNEKLFF. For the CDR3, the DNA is TGTGCCAGCAGACAGGGGCTTACAACTAATGAAAAACTGTTTTTT.

The CDR3 here is CASSPARAEVQPQHF. The CDR3 DNA reads TGTGCCAGCTCACCCGCCAGGGCGGAAGTTCAGCCCCAGCATTTT. The chain uses TRBV18 and TRBJ1-5; D may be TRBD1 (5 bases). Germline V lookup: CDR1 KGHSH, CDR2 LQKENI. The CDR3 has 15 residues. The V gene lost 3 bases and the J gene lost 6 bases, with 15 bases spanning the gap.

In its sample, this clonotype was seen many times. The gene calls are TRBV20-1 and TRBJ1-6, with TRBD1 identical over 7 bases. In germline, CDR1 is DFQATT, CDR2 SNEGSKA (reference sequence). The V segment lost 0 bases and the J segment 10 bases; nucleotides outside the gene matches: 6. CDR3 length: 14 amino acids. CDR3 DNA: TGCAGTGCTAGAGATCCAAGGACAGGATCACCCCTCCACTTT. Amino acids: CSARDPRTGSPLHF.

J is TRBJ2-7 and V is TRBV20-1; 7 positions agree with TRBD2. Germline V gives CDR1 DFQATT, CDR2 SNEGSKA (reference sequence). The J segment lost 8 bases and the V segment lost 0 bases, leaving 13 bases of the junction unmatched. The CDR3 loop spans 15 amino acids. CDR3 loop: CSARDTRLAQRKQYF. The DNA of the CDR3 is TGCAGTGCTAGAGATACTAGACTAGCCCAAAGGAAGCAGTACTTC.

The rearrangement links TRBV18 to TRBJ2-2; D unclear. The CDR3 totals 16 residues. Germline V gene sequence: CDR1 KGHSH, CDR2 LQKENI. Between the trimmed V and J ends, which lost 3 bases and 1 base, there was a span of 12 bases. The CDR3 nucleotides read TGTGCCAGCTCACCCCGTGAGAGCGTGAACACCGGGGAGCTGTTTTTT. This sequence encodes CASSPRESVNTGELFF.

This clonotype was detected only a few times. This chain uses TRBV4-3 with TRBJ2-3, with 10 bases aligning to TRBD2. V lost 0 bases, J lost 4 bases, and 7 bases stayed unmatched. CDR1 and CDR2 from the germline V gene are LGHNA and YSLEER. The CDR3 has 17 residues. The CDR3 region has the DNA TGCGCCAGCAGCCAAGATAGGGCTAGCGGGAGCGCAGATACGCAGTATTTT. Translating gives CASSQDRASGSADTQYF.

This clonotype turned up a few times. This chain's CDR3 is CASSLVGVRNYEQYF. The CDR3, as DNA: TGTGCCAGCAGCTTAGTTGGAGTCAGAAACTACGAGCAGTACTTC. The chain links TRBV11-3 to TRBJ2-7; D remains ambiguous. In germline, CDR1 is SGHNT, CDR2 YENEEA. The CDR3 loop spans 15 amino acids. V was cut by 1 base and J by 3 bases, with 13 bases left in between.

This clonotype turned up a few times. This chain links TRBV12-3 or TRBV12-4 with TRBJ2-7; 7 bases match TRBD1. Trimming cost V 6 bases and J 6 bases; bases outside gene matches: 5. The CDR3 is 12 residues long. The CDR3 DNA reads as TGTGCCAGCAGGACAGGGATGGGCGAGCAGTACTTC. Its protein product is CASRTGMGEQYF.

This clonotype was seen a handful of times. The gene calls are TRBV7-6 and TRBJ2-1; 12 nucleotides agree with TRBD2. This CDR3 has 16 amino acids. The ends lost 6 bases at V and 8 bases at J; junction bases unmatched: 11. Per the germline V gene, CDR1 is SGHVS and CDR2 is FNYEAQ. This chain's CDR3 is CASSPTGLAGLDEQFF. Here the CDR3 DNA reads TGTGCCAGCAGTCCGACCGGACTAGCGGGATTGGATGAGCAGTTCTTC. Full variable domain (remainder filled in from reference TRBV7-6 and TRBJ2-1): GAGVSQSPRYKVTKRGQDVALRCDPISGHVSLYWYRQALGQGPEFLTYFNYEAQQDKSGLPNDRFSAERPEGSISTLTIQRTEQRDSAMYRCASSPTGLAGLDEQFFGPGTRLTVL.

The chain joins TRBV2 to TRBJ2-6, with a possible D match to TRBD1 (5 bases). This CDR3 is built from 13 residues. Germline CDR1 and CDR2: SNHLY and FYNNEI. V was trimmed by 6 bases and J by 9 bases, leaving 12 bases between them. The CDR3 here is CASRDDRNNVLTF. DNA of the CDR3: TGTGCCAGCAGGGATGACAGAAACAACGTCCTGACTTTC.

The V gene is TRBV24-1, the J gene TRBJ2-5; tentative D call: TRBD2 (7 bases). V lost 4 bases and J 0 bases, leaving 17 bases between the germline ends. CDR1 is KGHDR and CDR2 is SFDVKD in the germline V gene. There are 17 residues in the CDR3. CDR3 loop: CATSDPFGGGDQETQYF. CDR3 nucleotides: TGTGCCACCAGTGACCCTTTTGGAGGGGGGGACCAAGAGACCCAGTACTTC.

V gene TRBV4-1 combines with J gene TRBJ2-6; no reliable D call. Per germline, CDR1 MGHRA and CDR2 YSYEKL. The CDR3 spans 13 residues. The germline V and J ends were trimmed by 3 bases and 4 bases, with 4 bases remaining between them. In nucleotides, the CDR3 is TGCGCCAGCAGCCAGGGAGGGGCCAACGTCCTGACTTTC. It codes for CASSQGGANVLTF.

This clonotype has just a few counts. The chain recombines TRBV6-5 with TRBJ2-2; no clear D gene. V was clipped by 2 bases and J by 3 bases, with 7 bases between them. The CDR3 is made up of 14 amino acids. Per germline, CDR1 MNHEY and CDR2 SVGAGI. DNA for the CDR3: TGTGCCAGCAGTTACGACGACCACACCGGGGAGCTGTTTTTT. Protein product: CASSYDDHTGELFF.

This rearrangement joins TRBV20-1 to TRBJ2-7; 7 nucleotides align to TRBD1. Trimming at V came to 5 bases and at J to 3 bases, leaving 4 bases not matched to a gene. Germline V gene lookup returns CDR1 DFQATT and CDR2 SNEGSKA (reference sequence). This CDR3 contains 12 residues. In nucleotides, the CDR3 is TGCAGTGCTCTCCGACAGGGCTACGAGCAGTACTTC. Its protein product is CSALRQGYEQYF.

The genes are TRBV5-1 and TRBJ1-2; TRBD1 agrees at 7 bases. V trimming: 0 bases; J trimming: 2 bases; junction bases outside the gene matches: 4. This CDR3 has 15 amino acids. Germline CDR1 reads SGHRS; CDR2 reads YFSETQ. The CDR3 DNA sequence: TGCGCCAGCAGCTTGGGCGGGACAGCGAACTATGGCTACACCTTC. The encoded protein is CASSLGGTANYGYTF.